Following are 25 T cell receptor beta chains from one sample sequenced in a study of cytotoxic CD8 clonotypes in ibrutinib-treated CLL. Sequencing was performed with immunoSEQ multiplex PCR; in TCRdb, only in-frame clones are kept and a portion is missing. The repertoire holds about 160,000 clones, with about four fifths as singletons. The source was PBMCs, collected after 12 months of ibrutinib treatment. These receptors were collected from a human donor with chronic lymphocytic leukemia.

The chain links TRBV5-1 to TRBJ1-1, with D maybe TRBD1 (5 bases). From germline, CDR1 is SGHRS and CDR2 YFSETQ. This CDR3 spans 14 amino acids. V lost 4 bases to trimming and J lost 5 bases, with 15 bases between them. The CDR3: CASSEQGINTEAFF. Here the CDR3 DNA reads TGCGCCAGCAGCGAGCAGGGTATCAATACTGAAGCTTTCTTT.

The rearrangement joins TRBV7-3 to TRBJ2-3, with D maybe TRBD2 (5 bases). Germline V gene data show CDR1 as SGHTA and CDR2 as FQGTGA. Deletions cut 3 bases from V and 2 bases from J, with 6 bases between. The CDR3 loop spans 13 amino acids. CDR3 protein: CASSLDFTDTQYF. Written as DNA, the CDR3 is TGTGCCAGCAGCTTGGACTTCACAGATACGCAGTATTTT. Variable domain in full (rest from reference TRBV7-3 and TRBJ2-3): GAGVSQTPSNKVTEKGKYVELRCDPISGHTALYWYRQSLGQGPEFLIYFQGTGAADDSGLPNDRFFAVRPEGSVSTLKIQRTERGDSAVYLCASSLDFTDTQYFGPGTRLTVL.

This sequence joins TRBV28 and TRBJ1-2; a possible D gene is TRBD1 (5 bases). Trimming cost V 10 bases and J 2 bases, with 14 bases left between them. CDR3 size: 13 residues. Germline loops: CDR1 MDHEN, CDR2 SYDVKM. CDR3 loop: CATQSGTNYGYTF. The CDR3 nucleotides read TGTGCCACCCAATCAGGGACCAACTATGGCTACACCTTC.

This sequence joins TRBV7-9 and TRBJ2-2; D call uncertain. The CDR3 has 15 amino acids. The V gene's germline CDR1 is SEHNR and CDR2 FQNEAQ (reference sequence). Trimming pared 2 bases from V and 2 bases from J, leaving 9 bases between. Here the CDR3 reads CASSLSSVNTGELFF. In nucleotides, the CDR3 is TGTGCCAGCAGCTTAAGTTCCGTAAACACCGGGGAGCTGTTTTTT. The whole variable domain, remainder taken from reference TRBV7-9 and TRBJ2-2, is DTGVSQNPRHKITKRGQNVTFRCDPISEHNRLYWYRQTLGQGPEFLTYFQNEAQLEKSRLLSDRFSAERPKGSFSTLEIQRTEQGDSAMYLCASSLSSVNTGELFFGEGSRLTVL.

The genes are TRBV7-2 and TRBJ1-1; 7 nucleotides line up with TRBD1. The ends lost 3 bases at V and 4 bases at J; junction bases unmatched: 5. CDR3 length: 14 amino acids. The germline V gene encodes CDR1 SGHTA and CDR2 FQGNSA. The CDR3: CASSLGAGGTEAFF. Here the CDR3 DNA reads TGTGCCAGCAGCTTGGGGGCAGGGGGCACTGAAGCTTTCTTT.

The count of this clone is one. The chain joins TRBV5-1 to TRBJ2-3; D is ambiguous. CDR1 and CDR2 (germline): SGHRS, YFSETQ. There are 14 residues in the CDR3. The V end lost 3 bases, the J end lost 4 bases, and 12 bases lay between the germline ends. CDR3: CASSSEVSADTQYF. CDR3 DNA: TGCGCCAGCAGCTCCGAAGTAAGTGCAGATACGCAGTATTTT.

The chain links TRBV28 to TRBJ1-4; TRBD1 is a possible D gene (5 bases). Germline V lookup: CDR1 MDHEN, CDR2 SYDVKM. V shed 4 bases and J shed 6 bases, with 18 bases lying between them. The CDR3 consists of 16 residues. The CDR3 here is CASSSGTLLAYEKLFF. In DNA form, the CDR3 reads TGTGCCAGCAGTTCCGGGACCCTCTTAGCCTATGAAAAACTGTTTTTT.

The chain combines TRBV7-6 with TRBJ2-3; possibly TRBD1 or TRBD2 for D (5 bases each). The CDR3 has 12 residues. Per the germline V gene, CDR1 is SGHVS and CDR2 is FNYEAQ. Trimming took off 11 bases at V and 2 bases at J, with 11 bases between the two ends. CDR3 loop: CALGEITDTQYF. CDR3 in DNA: TGTGCCCTAGGGGAGATCACAGATACGCAGTATTTT.

This chain uses TRBV5-4 with TRBJ2-1; D is uncertain. Trimming took off 6 bases at V and 1 base at J, with 11 bases between the two ends. This CDR3 spans 14 amino acids. Germline V lookup: CDR1 SGHNT, CDR2 YYREEE (reference sequence). Here the CDR3 DNA reads TGTGCCAGCAACGTGAGAGGTTCCTACAATGAGCAGTTCTTC. Translation: CASNVRGSYNEQFF.

The rearrangement joins TRBV20-1 to TRBJ2-3; D gene unclear. Deletions cut 5 bases from V and 7 bases from J, with 10 bases between. The CDR3 is made up of 11 amino acids. Looked up from germline, CDR1 is DFQATT and CDR2 is SNEGSKA (reference sequence). CDR3 coding DNA: TGCAGTGCTCCCTTGTGGAATACGCAGTATTTT. Its protein is CSAPLWNTQYF.

The rearrangement links TRBV6-1 to TRBJ1-2, with D unresolved. The V end was cut by 1 base, the J end by 2 bases, with 8 bases between. Germline CDR1 and CDR2: MNHNS and SASEGT. CDR3 length: 14 amino acids. CDR3 in DNA: TGTGCCAGCAGTGAAGGGACCCTGAACTATGGCTACACCTTC. Protein sequence: CASSEGTLNYGYTF.

This clone was observed many times. One end of the junction varies from germline; a read error may be responsible. The chain uses TRBV2 and TRBJ2-2; 7 positions match TRBD2. Germline V gene lookup returns CDR1 SNHLY and CDR2 FYNNEI. The CDR3 sequence is 15 residues long. DNA for the CDR3: TGTGCCAGCAGTAAAGCTAGCGGAAACACCGGGGAGCTGTTTTTT. This translates into CASSKASGNTGELFF. Looking up the rest from reference TRBV2 and TRBJ2-2 gives the full variable domain: EPEVTQTPSHQVTQMGQEVILRCVPISNHLYFYWYRQILGQKVEFLVSFYNNEISEKSEIFDDQFSVERPDGSNFTLKIRSTKLEDSAMYFCASSKASGNTGELFFGEGSRLTVL.

The chain has TRBV6-6 and TRBJ1-1; 7 nucleotides align to TRBD1. V lost 8 bases to trimming and J lost 0 bases; unmatched junction nucleotides: 3. The CDR3 is made up of 13 amino acids. The germline CDR1 and CDR2 sequences are MNHNY and SVGAGI (reference sequence). DNA for the CDR3: TGTGCCAGCCGGGGACAGATGAACACTGAAGCTTTCTTT. It yields the protein CASRGQMNTEAFF.

The genes are TRBV9 and TRBJ1-2; D gene unclear. Germline V gives CDR1 SGDLS, CDR2 YYNGEE. The CDR3 totals 13 residues. Trimming pared 2 bases from V and 3 bases from J, leaving 8 bases between. CDR3 region: CASSVRDDYGYTF. In nucleotides, the CDR3 is TGTGCCAGCAGCGTCCGGGATGACTATGGCTACACCTTC.

V is TRBV2 and J is TRBJ2-2, with D perhaps being TRBD1 or TRBD2 (5 bases each). Trimming removed 3 bases at V and 4 bases at J, with 9 bases between. From germline, CDR1 is SNHLY and CDR2 FYNNEI. There are 14 residues in the CDR3. The CDR3 sequence: CASSDVGVTGELFF. CDR3 DNA sequence: TGTGCCAGCAGTGACGTGGGGGTCACCGGGGAGCTGTTTTTT. The full variable domain, rest sourced from reference TRBV2 and TRBJ2-2, is EPEVTQTPSHQVTQMGQEVILRCVPISNHLYFYWYRQILGQKVEFLVSFYNNEISEKSEIFDDQFSVERPDGSNFTLKIRSTKLEDSAMYFCASSDVGVTGELFFGEGSRLTVL.

This clone has only a few counts. The CDR3 here is CASSHESNQPQHF. For the CDR3, the DNA is TGTGCCAGCAGCCATGAAAGCAATCAGCCCCAGCATTTT. The V and J genes are TRBV7-9 and TRBJ1-5; D not resolved. The V gene lost 5 bases and the J gene lost 1 base, with 6 bases spanning the gap. The V gene's germline CDR1 is SEHNR and CDR2 FQNEAQ (reference sequence). The CDR3 is 13 amino acids.

In its sample, this clone was seen many times. The V call is TRBV4-3, the J call TRBJ2-7; 7 bases are shared with TRBD2. This CDR3 is built from 15 residues. Looked up from germline, CDR1 is LGHNA and CDR2 is YSLEER. After removal of 2 bases from V and 12 bases from J, the junction contained 16 bases not matched to a gene. The CDR3 spells CASSQSAGAMPTMYF. The CDR3 DNA follows: TGCGCCAGCAGCCAATCGGCGGGAGCCATGCCCACCATGTACTTC.

The V call is TRBV27, the J call TRBJ2-7; a weak D match, TRBD1 (6 bases). The CDR3 has 16 residues. V gave up 6 bases and J gave up 3 bases, with 21 bases separating them. In germline, CDR1 is MNHEY, CDR2 SMNVEV (reference sequence). The CDR3 DNA reads TGTGCCAGCAGACCCCCCTGGGGGACAACTTACTACGAGCAGTACTTC. Its translation is CASRPPWGTTYYEQYF.

This chain connects TRBV5-6 to TRBJ1-2, with D unclear. V was trimmed by 0 bases and J by 5 bases, leaving 8 bases between them. Per germline, CDR1 SGHDT and CDR2 YYEEEE. The CDR3 totals 13 residues. CDR3 DNA sequence: TGTGCCAGCAGCTTGGAGTTCGGTTATGGCTACACCTTC. Translating gives CASSLEFGYGYTF.

The chain has TRBV7-3 and TRBJ2-5; D is possibly TRBD2 (5 bases). Germline values: CDR1 SGHTA, CDR2 FQGTGA. The CDR3 contains 13 residues. V gave up 2 bases and J gave up 7 bases, with 11 bases separating them. The CDR3, as DNA: TGTGCCAGCAGCTTATCCTTTCGGGGGACCCAGTACTTC. It yields the protein CASSLSFRGTQYF. The whole variable domain, filled in from reference TRBV7-3 and TRBJ2-5, reads GAGVSQTPSNKVTEKGKYVELRCDPISGHTALYWYRQSLGQGPEFLIYFQGTGAADDSGLPNDRFFAVRPEGSVSTLKIQRTERGDSAVYLCASSLSFRGTQYFGPGTRLLVL.

This sequence joins TRBV6-5 and TRBJ2-7; no definite D call. Trimming pared 0 bases from V and 0 bases from J, leaving 12 bases between. Germline CDR1 MNHEY, CDR2 SVGAGI. This CDR3 spans 16 amino acids. CDR3 region: CASSYSTLGVSYEQYF. DNA of the CDR3: TGTGCCAGCAGTTACTCGACTCTGGGCGTCTCCTACGAGCAGTACTTC.

V and J are TRBV4-3 and TRBJ2-3, with a tentative D call TRBD1 (6 bases). Trimming removed 0 bases at V and 2 bases at J, with 12 bases between. The CDR3 runs to 16 residues. The germline CDR1 and CDR2 sequences are LGHNA and YSLEER. The CDR3 DNA reads TGCGCCAGCAGCCAAGATTTTGGGGGCTACACAGATACGCAGTATTTT. Translating gives CASSQDFGGYTDTQYF.

The V gene is TRBV28, the J gene TRBJ1-2; TRBD1 agrees at 7 bases. Germline values: CDR1 MDHEN, CDR2 SYDVKM. J lost 4 bases, V lost 2 bases, and 1 base had no gene match. The CDR3 totals 13 residues. This chain's CDR3 is CASSLQGGYGYTF. CDR3 DNA sequence: TGTGCCAGCAGTTTACAGGGGGGCTATGGCTACACCTTC.

The V and J genes are TRBV4-3 and TRBJ1-4, with D unclear. Germline CDR1 LGHNA, CDR2 YSLEER. This CDR3 is 14 amino acids long. The V end was cut by 1 base, the J end by 7 bases, with 10 bases between. The CDR3 loop is CASSQGAGSEKLFF. The CDR3 nucleotides read TGCGCCAGCAGCCAAGGGGCCGGATCTGAAAAACTGTTTTTT.

The chain combines TRBV7-9 with TRBJ1-5, with D unresolved. Trimming took 5 bases from V and 1 from J, leaving 3 bases between them. Germline-derived CDR1 and CDR2 are SEHNR and FQNEAQ (reference sequence). The CDR3 covers 12 residues. CDR3 coding DNA: TGTGCCAGCAGCCCAAGCAATCAGCCCCAGCATTTT. It specifies CASSPSNQPQHF.